These 7 T cell receptor beta chains were all obtained from the same sample, sequenced in a study of blood T cell repertoires in COVID-19. Data came from immunoSEQ multiplex PCR; TCRdb stores just in-frame clones and leaves some out. The sample records some 190,000 clones, approximately 85% being singletons. The source material was peripheral blood. These receptors were obtained from a woman aged 60-70 years with acute or convalescent COVID-19.

This chain uses TRBV1 with TRBJ1-1; the tabulated D call, TRBD1, remains unverified against the DNA. TRBV1 is a pseudogene segment. This CDR3 comprises 17 residues. CDR3 residues: CTSSGTGGIDPNTEAFF. The CDR3 nucleotides are TGCACCAGCAGCGGGACAGGGGGCATAGATCCTAACACTGAAGCTTTCTTT.

A single count supports this clone. This chain joins TRBV10-2 and TRBJ1-2; a possible D gene is TRBD1 (6 bases). Trimming pared 7 bases from V and 4 bases from J, leaving 19 bases between. This CDR3 has 15 residues. Germline lookup yields CDR1 WSHSY and CDR2 SAAADI. The CDR3 sequence: CASTSTWGRGYGYTF. The DNA of the CDR3 is TGCGCCAGCACCTCAACGTGGGGCAGGGGCTATGGCTACACCTTC.

CDR3 nucleotides: TGTGCCAGCACTTTCGGGGTCTACGAGCAGTACTTC. Translation: CASTFGVYEQYF. The gene calls are TRBV27 and TRBJ2-7, with TRBD2 as a possible D gene (5 bases). There are 12 residues in the CDR3. Trimming left V 7 bases short and J 3 bases short, with 10 bases between. In germline, CDR1 is MNHEY, CDR2 SMNVEV (reference sequence).

The V and J genes are TRBV7-9 and TRBJ2-2, with 7 bases lining up with TRBD1. The V gene's germline CDR1 is SEHNR and CDR2 FQNEAQ (reference sequence). The length of the CDR3 is 16 residues. The junction had 15 bases not matched to a gene; V was cut back by 7 bases and J by 7 bases. The CDR3 sequence: CASTAPLPGGGGELFF. The CDR3 DNA reads TGTGCCAGCACCGCGCCACTACCAGGGGGTGGCGGGGAGCTGTTTTTT.

This clone was counted ten times or more. The V call is TRBV7-2, the J call TRBJ2-1, with 13 bases identical to TRBD2. The CDR3 length is 16 residues. V lost 5 bases and J lost 10; bases outside the gene matches: 11. CDR1 SGHTA and CDR2 FQGNSA come from the germline V gene. The CDR3 loop reads CASSPGTSGALGEQFF. For the CDR3, the DNA is TGTGCCAGCAGCCCAGGGACTAGCGGGGCCCTGGGGGAGCAGTTCTTC.

The chain employs TRBV18 and TRBJ2-2; 12 bases fit TRBD2. The V and J ends lost 2 bases and 3 bases, in that order; junction bases with no gene match: 7. Germline CDR1 KGHSH, CDR2 LQKENI. The CDR3 sequence is 18 residues long. Here the CDR3 reads CASSPVTSGRGDTGELFF. The CDR3 nucleotides are TGTGCCAGCTCACCAGTGACTAGCGGGAGAGGAGACACCGGGGAGCTGTTTTTT.

V usage is TRBV30 and J usage is TRBJ2-7; TRBD2 aligns across 11 bases. J gave up 5 bases and V 3 bases, and 6 bases lay outside the gene matches. CDR3 length: 14 residues. From germline, CDR1 is GTSNPN and CDR2 SVGIG (reference sequence). This CDR3 is CAWREGLAVHEQYF. For the CDR3, the DNA is TGTGCCTGGAGGGAGGGACTAGCGGTACACGAGCAGTACTTC.